This entry describes one T cell receptor (beta chain). Its antigen remains unknown. The entry originates in a study of shared clonotypes between healthy human individuals. Looking at the study overall: The donors, a couple of women and a few men, were aged 18 to 49.

V lost 3 bases and J lost 1, with 7 bases in between. There are 15 residues in the CDR3. In germline, CDR1 is KGHSH, CDR2 LQKENI. Study conclusions and caveats: Blood was the sole source, and tissue repertoires probably differ. The study found lower generation probabilities in non-shared clonotypes than in those shared by all four donors. Of the naive CD4 clonotypes, about 5.4% were shared across four donors.

The table came from immunoSEQ multiplex PCR; TCRdb's copy has only in-frame clones and leaves some out. The sample shows about 1 million clones, 60% to 80% of them seen only once. This chain connects TRBV18 to TRBJ2-6; TRBD1 is a possible D gene (6 bases). This receptor was obtained from a man aged 18 to 30 in good health. Sequenced material: memory CD4+ T cells sorted from blood. The subset denotes: CD45RA-negative fraction. This CDR3 is CASSPDRSGANVLTF. Written as DNA, the CDR3 is TGTGCCAGCTCACCTGACAGGTCTGGGGCCAACGTCCTGACTTTC.